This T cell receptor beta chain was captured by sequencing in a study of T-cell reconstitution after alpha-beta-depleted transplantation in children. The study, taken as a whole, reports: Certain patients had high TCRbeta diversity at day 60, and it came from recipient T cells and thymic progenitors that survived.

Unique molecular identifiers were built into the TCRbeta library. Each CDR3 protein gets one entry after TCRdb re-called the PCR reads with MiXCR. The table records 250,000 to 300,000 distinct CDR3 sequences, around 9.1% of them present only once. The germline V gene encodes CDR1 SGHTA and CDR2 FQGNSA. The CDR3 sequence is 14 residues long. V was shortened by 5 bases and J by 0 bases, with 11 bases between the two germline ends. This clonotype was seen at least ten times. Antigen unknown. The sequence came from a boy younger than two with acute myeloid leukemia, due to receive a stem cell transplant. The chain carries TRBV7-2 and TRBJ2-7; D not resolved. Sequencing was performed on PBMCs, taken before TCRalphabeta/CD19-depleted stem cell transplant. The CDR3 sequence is CASSLVSFSYEQYF. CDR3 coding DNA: TGTGCCAGCAGCCTTGTTAGTTTCTCCTACGAGCAGTACTTC.